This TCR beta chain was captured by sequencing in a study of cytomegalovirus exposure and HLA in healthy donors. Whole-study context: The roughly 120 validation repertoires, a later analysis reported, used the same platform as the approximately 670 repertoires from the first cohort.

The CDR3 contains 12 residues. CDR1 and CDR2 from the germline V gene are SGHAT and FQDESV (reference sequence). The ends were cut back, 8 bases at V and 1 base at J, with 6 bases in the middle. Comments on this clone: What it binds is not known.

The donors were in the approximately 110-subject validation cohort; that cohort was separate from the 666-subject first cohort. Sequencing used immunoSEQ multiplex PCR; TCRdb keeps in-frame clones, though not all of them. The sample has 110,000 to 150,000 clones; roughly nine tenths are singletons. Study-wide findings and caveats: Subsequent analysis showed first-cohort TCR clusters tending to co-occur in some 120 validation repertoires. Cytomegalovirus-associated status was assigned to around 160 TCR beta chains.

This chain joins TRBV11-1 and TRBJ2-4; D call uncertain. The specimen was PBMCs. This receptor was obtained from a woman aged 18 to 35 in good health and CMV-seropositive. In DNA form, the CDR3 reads TGTGCCAGCGCGTCGGCCAAAAACATTCAGTACTTC. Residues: CASASAKNIQYF.